This T cell receptor beta chain was sequenced in a study of neurological immune-mediated disorders. Time point: longitudinal time-point 1 (baseline). This CDR3 region has 16 residues. Trimming removed 5 bases at V and 10 bases at J, with 24 bases between. CDR1 SGHTA and CDR2 FQGTGA come from the germline V gene. TCRdb analysed the 5' RACE reads with MiXCR anew, one entry per CDR3 protein. The profile shows about 71,000 distinct CDR3 sequences, roughly 10% of them singletons. The TCR originated in a man aged 30-40 years in good health. The chain combines TRBV7-3 with TRBJ2-1, with a weak D call TRBD2 (6 bases). The specimen sequenced was PBMCs. CDR3 in DNA: TGTGCCAGCAGCCCCTCGGTGCGGGATAAGAGAATGGAGCAGTTCTTC. This gives the protein CASSPSVRDKRMEQFF.